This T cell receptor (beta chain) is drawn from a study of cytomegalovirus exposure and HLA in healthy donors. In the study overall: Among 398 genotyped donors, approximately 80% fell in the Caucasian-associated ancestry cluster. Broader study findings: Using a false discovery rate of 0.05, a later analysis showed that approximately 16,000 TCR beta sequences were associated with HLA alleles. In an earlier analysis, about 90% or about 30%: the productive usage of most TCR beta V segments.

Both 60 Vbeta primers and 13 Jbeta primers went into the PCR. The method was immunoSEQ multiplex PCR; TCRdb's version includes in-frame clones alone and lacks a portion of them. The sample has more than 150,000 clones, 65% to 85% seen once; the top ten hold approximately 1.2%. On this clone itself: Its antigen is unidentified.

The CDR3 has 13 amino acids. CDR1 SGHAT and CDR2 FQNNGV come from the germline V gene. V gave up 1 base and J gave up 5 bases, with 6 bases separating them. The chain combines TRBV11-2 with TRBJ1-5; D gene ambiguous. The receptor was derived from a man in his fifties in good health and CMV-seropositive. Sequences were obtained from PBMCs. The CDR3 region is CASSLGPHQPQHF. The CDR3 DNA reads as TGTGCCAGCAGCTTAGGGCCTCATCAGCCCCAGCATTTT.